These T cell receptor beta chains were read from a single sample in a study of tumor and adjacent non-tumor tissue in lung cancer. TCRdb re-derived calls from the multiplex PCR reads in MiXCR, one entry per CDR3 protein. The profile shows 80,000 to 100,000 distinct CDR3 sequences, less than 85% of them singletons. What was sequenced was distant non-tumor lung tissue. These TCRs come from a man between 60 and 70 years old with small cell lung cancer. Both conserved end residues are part of each CDR3. D genes are given only for firm matches. For some rows the clone size is stated as once, few or many, or as a class when expanded; others skip it.

V	D	size	J	DNA	CDR3
TRBV12-3/TRBV12-4	-	-	TRBJ1-2	TGTGCCAGCAGGGGAGGGAATGACTATGGCTACACCTTC	CASRGGNDYGYTF
TRBV11-3	TRBD2	medium-sized	TRBJ2-2	TGTGCCAGCAGTCGTGATGACACGGGACTAGCGGGTCGCACCGGGGAGCTGTTTTTT	CASSRDDTGLAGRTGELFF
TRBV2	-	few	TRBJ2-1	TGTGCCAGCAGTGAACCCTTCAAGATAGAGCAGTTCTTC	CASSEPFKIEQFF
TRBV11-2	-	once	TRBJ2-1	TGTTCCACCAGCTTAGAGGCAGGGTTGGTTGAACAGTTCTTC	CSTSLEAGLVEQFF
TRBV20-1	TRBD1	-	TRBJ2-2	TGCAGTGCTAGGCCGGCATCGGGACAGGCAACAAACACCGGGGAGCTGTTTTTT	CSARPASGQATNTGELFF
TRBV29-1	-	-	TRBJ1-2	TGCAGCGTAGGAAACGGCAAGGCCGGCTACGGCTACACCTTC	CSVGNGKAGYGYTF
TRBV19	TRBD1	-	TRBJ1-1	TGTGCCAGTAGGGACAGGGGGTGGACTGAAGCTTTCTTT	CASRDRGWTEAFF
TRBV12-3/TRBV12-4	-	-	TRBJ2-6	TGTGCCGGCAGTTTAGGATTCGGACCTGGGGCCGACGTCCTGACTTTC	CAGSLGFGPGADVLTF
TRBV11-3	TRBD2	-	TRBJ2-7	TGTGTCAGTAGCCCCGGGGGGTCCTACGAGCAGTACTTC	CVSSPGGSYEQYF
TRBV6-2/TRBV6-3	-	-	TRBJ2-7	TGTGCCAGCAACGGCGGGAATTCATACGCGCAGTACTTC	CASNGGNSYAQYF
TRBV6-6	-	-	TRBJ1-6	TGTGCCAGCCGTGATAACAGGGAGGCTTCACCCCTCCACTTT	CASRDNREASPLHF
TRBV6-1	-	-	TRBJ1-5	TGTGCCAGCAGTGTACGCTGGGACGGTCGTCAGTCCCAGCATTTT	CASSVRWDGRQSQHF
TRBV5-6	-	-	TRBJ1-1	TGTGCCAGCAGCTTGGCCTCCTGGACTGCGAACACTGAAGCTTTCTTC	CASSLASWTANTEAFF
TRBV6-6	TRBD1	-	TRBJ1-1	TGTGCCAACAGTTTCTACGGACAGGGGGCAGAGGCGTTCTTT	CANSFYGQGAEAFF
TRBV4-2	-	-	TRBJ1-1	TGTGACGGCAGCCAAGAATTCAACACTGAAGCTTTCTTT	CDGSQEFNTEAFF
TRBV4-1	-	-	TRBJ2-3	TGTGCCAGCAGCCAGGGGATGCCTCAGCCCCAGTATTTT	CASSQGMPQPQYF